These T cell receptor beta chains were read from a single sample in a study of T cells after yellow fever vaccination. Via MiXCR, TCRdb re-called the 5' RACE reads, giving one row per CDR3 protein. The table lists about 75,000 distinct CDR3 sequences, around 7% of them singletons. The specimen was CD8+ T cells sorted from PBMCs, collected more than 8 days after the first yellow fever vaccination. The receptor source for this set is a young man who received the YFV17D yellow fever vaccine. The CDR3 runs from the conserved cysteine through the conserved F or W. The D gene is left open where the match is weak.

d_call: TRBD2
v_call: TRBV3-1
j_call: TRBJ2-5
cdr3_aa: CASTGTSGGQETQYF

d_call: TRBD1
v_call: TRBV4-3
j_call: TRBJ1-1
cdr3_aa: CASRDRGGTEAFF

d_call: -
v_call: TRBV2
j_call: TRBJ2-5
cdr3_aa: CASSESWETQYF

d_call: -
v_call: TRBV4-1
j_call: TRBJ1-1
cdr3_aa: CAVRPADYMNTEAFF

d_call: -
v_call: TRBV9
j_call: TRBJ2-1
cdr3_aa: CASSVRGAYNEQFF

d_call: -
v_call: TRBV7-6
j_call: TRBJ2-1
cdr3_aa: CASSFLGRPVDEQFF

d_call: TRBD2
v_call: TRBV20-1
j_call: TRBJ2-3
cdr3_aa: CSARGFLAGGSTDTQYF

d_call: -
v_call: TRBV7-6
j_call: TRBJ2-3
cdr3_aa: CASSFGLSTDTQYF

d_call: -
v_call: TRBV6-5
j_call: TRBJ2-3
cdr3_aa: CASRFSGFQTTDTQYF

d_call: TRBD2
v_call: TRBV6-5
j_call: TRBJ2-1
cdr3_aa: CASTSGGTYNEQFF

d_call: -
v_call: TRBV19
j_call: TRBJ1-3
cdr3_aa: CASSFDRTGNTIYF

d_call: -
v_call: TRBV12-3/TRBV12-4
j_call: TRBJ2-1
cdr3_aa: CASRGGGGLFNEQFF

d_call: -
v_call: TRBV19
j_call: TRBJ2-3
cdr3_aa: CASSDNPEDTQYF

d_call: -
v_call: TRBV29-1
j_call: TRBJ2-1
cdr3_aa: CSVWGATGNEQFF

d_call: -
v_call: TRBV6-5
j_call: TRBJ2-7
cdr3_aa: CASSSLTGKLSYEQYF

d_call: -
v_call: TRBV7-2
j_call: TRBJ2-5
cdr3_aa: CASFEYQETQYF

d_call: -
v_call: TRBV5-1
j_call: TRBJ2-7
cdr3_aa: CASSLRGVKNEQYF

d_call: -
v_call: TRBV4-3
j_call: TRBJ1-2
cdr3_aa: CASSQDLLGGAVYGYTF

d_call: TRBD2
v_call: TRBV6-2/TRBV6-3
j_call: TRBJ2-1
cdr3_aa: CASSPTSGTYYNEQFF

d_call: -
v_call: TRBV19
j_call: TRBJ2-7
cdr3_aa: CASSTTVSYEQYF

d_call: -
v_call: TRBV12-3/TRBV12-4
j_call: TRBJ2-3
cdr3_aa: CASSFVVTDTQYF

d_call: TRBD2
v_call: TRBV5-4
j_call: TRBJ2-1
cdr3_aa: CASRLAGVVDEQFF

d_call: -
v_call: TRBV27
j_call: TRBJ1-1
cdr3_aa: CASSLSMNTEAFF

d_call: -
v_call: TRBV4-1
j_call: TRBJ2-7
cdr3_aa: CASSQENGEQYF

d_call: -
v_call: TRBV5-5
j_call: TRBJ2-1
cdr3_aa: CASNLAWGSHEQFF

d_call: -
v_call: TRBV12-3/TRBV12-4
j_call: TRBJ2-2
cdr3_aa: CVSSLWEGELFF

d_call: -
v_call: TRBV7-6
j_call: TRBJ1-6
cdr3_aa: CASSLRGVSSSSYNSPLHF

d_call: TRBD2
v_call: TRBV6-2/TRBV6-3
j_call: TRBJ2-1
cdr3_aa: CASSYEPGLAVSEQFF

d_call: TRBD1
v_call: TRBV27
j_call: TRBJ2-1
cdr3_aa: CASSPIQGWDEQFF

d_call: TRBD2
v_call: TRBV12-3/TRBV12-4
j_call: TRBJ2-1
cdr3_aa: CASRELAGGFYNEQFF

d_call: -
v_call: TRBV6-5
j_call: TRBJ1-1
cdr3_aa: CASNLGASNTEAFF

d_call: TRBD1
v_call: TRBV7-8
j_call: TRBJ2-1
cdr3_aa: CASSLLGTGSYNEQFF

d_call: -
v_call: TRBV12-3/TRBV12-4
j_call: TRBJ2-7
cdr3_aa: CASSLSTTSYEQYF

d_call: -
v_call: TRBV7-2
j_call: TRBJ2-2
cdr3_aa: CASSLARYGELFF

d_call: TRBD1
v_call: TRBV5-4
j_call: TRBJ2-3
cdr3_aa: CASSPTGIAPTDTQYF

d_call: -
v_call: TRBV20-1
j_call: TRBJ2-7
cdr3_aa: CSALGRDRQYF

d_call: TRBD2
v_call: TRBV6-4
j_call: TRBJ2-1
cdr3_aa: CASSISGGQYNEQFF

d_call: -
v_call: TRBV7-9
j_call: TRBJ2-7
cdr3_aa: CASSFPGRPTYEQYF

d_call: -
v_call: TRBV27
j_call: TRBJ2-5
cdr3_aa: CASSYSPGAGETQYF

d_call: -
v_call: TRBV6-1
j_call: TRBJ2-7
cdr3_aa: CASSEQGFFYEQYF